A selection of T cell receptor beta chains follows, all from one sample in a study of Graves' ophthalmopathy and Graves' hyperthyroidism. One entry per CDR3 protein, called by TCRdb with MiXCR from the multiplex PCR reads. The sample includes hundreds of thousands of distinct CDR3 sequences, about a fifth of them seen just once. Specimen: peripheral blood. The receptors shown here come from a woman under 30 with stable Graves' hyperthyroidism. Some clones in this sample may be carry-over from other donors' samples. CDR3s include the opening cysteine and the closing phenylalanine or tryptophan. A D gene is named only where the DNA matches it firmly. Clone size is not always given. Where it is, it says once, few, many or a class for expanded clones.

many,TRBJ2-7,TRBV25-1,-,CASSARGDWGQYF,TGTGCCAGCAGCGCCCGTGGTGATTGGGGGCAGTACTTC
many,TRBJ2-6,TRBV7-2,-,CASSTTFSQAASGANVLTF,TGTGCCAGCAGTACTACATTTTCCCAGGCCGCCTCTGGGGCCAACGTCCTGACTTTC
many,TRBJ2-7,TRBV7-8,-,CASSLGHSYFTEQYF,TGTGCCAGCAGCTTAGGGCACAGTTACTTTACTGAGCAGTACTTC
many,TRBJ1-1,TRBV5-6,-,CASSFAGGGFEAFF,TGTGCCAGCAGCTTTGCAGGCGGGGGCTTTGAAGCTTTCTTT
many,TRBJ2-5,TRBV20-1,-,CSASYQRGIQYF,TGCAGTGCTAGTTACCAGAGAGGGATCCAGTACTTC
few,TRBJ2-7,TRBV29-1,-,CSVEEQGIRYEQYF,TGCAGCGTTGAAGAGCAGGGGATTAGGTACGAGCAGTACTTC
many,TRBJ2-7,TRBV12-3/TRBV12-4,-,CASCIPRGEQYF,TGTGCCAGCTGTATTCCCCGAGGCGAGCAGTACTTC
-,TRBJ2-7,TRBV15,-,CATSRDSGSEQYF,TGTGCCACCAGCAGAGATAGCGGAAGCGAGCAGTACTTC
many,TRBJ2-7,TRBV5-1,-,CASRKDHATYEQYF,TGCGCCAGCAGGAAGGACCACGCCACCTACGAGCAGTACTTC
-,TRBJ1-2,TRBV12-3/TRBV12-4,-,CASSLGGGSGYTF,TGTGCCAGCAGTTTAGGTGGGGGCTCTGGCTACACCTTC
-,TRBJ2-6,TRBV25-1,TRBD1,CASSYRGKGANVLTF,TGTGCCAGCAGTTACAGGGGGAAAGGGGCCAACGTCCTGACTTTC
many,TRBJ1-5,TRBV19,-,CASSIEESGQPQHF,TGTGCCAGTAGTATAGAGGAGTCGGGACAGCCCCAGCATTTT
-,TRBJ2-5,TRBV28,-,CASMGFETQYF,TGTGCCAGCATGGGATTCGAAACCCAGTACTTC
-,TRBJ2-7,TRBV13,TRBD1,CASSFPMTGVSYEQYF,TGTGCCAGCAGCTTTCCGATGACAGGGGTCTCCTACGAGCAGTACTTC
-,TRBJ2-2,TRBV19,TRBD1,CASSLTGGGGELCF,TGTGCCAGTAGTTTGACAGGGGGCGGCGGGGAGCTGTGTTTT
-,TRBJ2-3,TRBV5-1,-,CASSLAGQGMADTQYF,TGCGCCAGCAGCTTGGCCGGGCAGGGGATGGCAGATACGCAGTATTTT
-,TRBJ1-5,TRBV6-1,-,CASSEWGRNQPQHF,TGTGCCAGCAGTGAATGGGGTAGAAATCAGCCCCAGCATTTT
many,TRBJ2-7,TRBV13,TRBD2,CASSTRAGSNFEQYF,TGTGCCAGCAGCACCCGAGCGGGGTCCAATTTTGAGCAGTACTTC
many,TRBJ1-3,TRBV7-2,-,CASTPGYYSGNTIYF,TGTGCCAGCACCCCAGGGTATTACTCTGGAAACACCATATATTTT
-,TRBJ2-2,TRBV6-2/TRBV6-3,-,CASTNTRDTGELFF,TGTGCCAGCACCAATACTAGGGACACCGGGGAGCTGTTTTTT
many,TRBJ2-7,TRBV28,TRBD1,CASRGPTGQGEQYF,TGTGCCAGCAGGGGACCAACGGGACAGGGGGAGCAGTACTTC
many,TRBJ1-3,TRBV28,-,CASSWGDSAGNTIYF,TGTGCCAGCAGCTGGGGAGACAGCGCTGGAAACACCATATATTTT
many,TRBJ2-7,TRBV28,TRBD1,CASSPGQGYHEQYF,TGTGCCAGCAGTCCGGGACAGGGTTACCACGAGCAGTACTTC
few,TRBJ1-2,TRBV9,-,CASSAQGGYGYTF,TGTGCCAGCAGCGCCCAGGGTGGCTATGGCTACACCTTC
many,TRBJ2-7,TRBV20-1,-,CSGNYRDEQYF,TGCAGTGGCAACTACAGGGACGAGCAGTACTTC
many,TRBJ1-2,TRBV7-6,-,CASSLGEKYQRYGYTF,TGTGCCAGCAGCTTAGGAGAAAAATATCAAAGATATGGCTACACCTTC
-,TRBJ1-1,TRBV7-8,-,CASSEAPPGGNTEAFF,TGTGCCAGCAGCGAGGCCCCTCCGGGCGGCAACACTGAAGCTTTCTTT
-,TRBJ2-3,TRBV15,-,CATSFRGLVTDTQYF,TGTGCCACCAGCTTTCGTGGATTAGTCACAGATACGCAGTATTTT
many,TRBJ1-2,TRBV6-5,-,CASSYGTPDLGYGYTF,TGTGCCAGCAGTTACGGGACTCCCGACCTTGGCTATGGCTACACCTTC
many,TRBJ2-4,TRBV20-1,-,CSARVLDTKNIQYF,TGCAGTGCTAGAGTATTGGACACCAAAAACATTCAGTACTTC
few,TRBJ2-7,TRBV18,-,CASSPEPHEQYF,TGTGCCAGCTCACCAGAGCCCCACGAGCAGTACTTC
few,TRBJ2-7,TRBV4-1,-,CASSLLPLISSYEQYF,TGCGCCAGCAGCCTGTTACCCCTCATTAGCTCCTACGAGCAGTACTTC
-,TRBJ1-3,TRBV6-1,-,CASSDTWAGNTIYF,TGTGCCAGCAGTGATACCTGGGCTGGAAACACCATATATTTT
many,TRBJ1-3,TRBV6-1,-,CASSRDDRNTIYF,TGTGCCAGCAGTCGGGACGACCGAAACACCATATATTTT
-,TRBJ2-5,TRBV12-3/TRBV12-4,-,CASTRIGETQYF,TGTGCCAGCACCCGGATAGGAGAGACCCAGTACTTC
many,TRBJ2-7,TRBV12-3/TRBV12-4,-,CASSLQGRDEQYF,TGTGCCAGCAGTTTGCAGGGGAGGGACGAGCAGTACTTC
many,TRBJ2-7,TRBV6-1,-,CASSLGQDNSYEQYF,TGTGCCAGCAGTCTGGGGCAGGATAACTCCTACGAGCAGTACTTC
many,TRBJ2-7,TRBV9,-,CASSVDLGSSYEQYF,TGTGCCAGCAGCGTAGACCTAGGGAGCTCCTACGAGCAGTACTTC
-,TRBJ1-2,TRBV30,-,CAWSGRGPQGYTF,TGTGCCTGGAGTGGGCGTGGGCCCCAAGGCTACACCTTC
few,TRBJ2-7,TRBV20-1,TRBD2,CSARTPATSGREQYF,TGCAGTGCTAGGACCCCCGCGACTAGCGGCCGGGAGCAGTACTTC
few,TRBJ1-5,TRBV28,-,CASSNPRGGNQPQHF,TGTGCCAGCAGCAATCCCCGTGGGGGGAATCAGCCCCAGCATTTT
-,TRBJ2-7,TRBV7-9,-,CASGATYEQYF,TGTGCCAGCGGAGCAACCTACGAGCAGTACTTC
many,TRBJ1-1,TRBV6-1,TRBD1,CASGTRDRVGNEAFF,TGTGCCAGCGGTACCCGGGACAGGGTAGGTAATGAAGCTTTCTTT
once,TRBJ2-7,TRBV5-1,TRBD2,CASSFTSGVFYEQYF,TGCGCCAGCAGCTTCACTAGCGGGGTTTTCTACGAGCAGTACTTC
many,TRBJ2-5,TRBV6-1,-,CASSEYAGWETQYF,TGTGCCAGCAGTGAATACGCGGGGTGGGAGACCCAGTACTTC
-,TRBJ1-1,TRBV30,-,CAWSMGPNTEAFF,TGTGCCTGGAGCATGGGACCCAACACTGAAGCTTTCTTT
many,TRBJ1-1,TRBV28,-,CASTNQGLRTEAFF,TGTGCCAGTACCAATCAGGGTTTACGAACTGAAGCTTTCTTT
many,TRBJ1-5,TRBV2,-,CASSEPVASNPLGDGAQHF,TGTGCCAGCAGTGAACCGGTGGCTTCCAACCCCCTGGGCGATGGGGCCCAGCATTTT
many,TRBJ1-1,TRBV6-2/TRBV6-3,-,CASSADPGIMNTEAFF,TGTGCCAGCAGTGCCGATCCCGGGATCATGAACACTGAAGCTTTCTTT
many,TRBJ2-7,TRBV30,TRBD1,CAWRTTTTGGGQYF,TGTGCCTGGAGAACCACCACGACAGGGGGCGGGCAGTACTTC
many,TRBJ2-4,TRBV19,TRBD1,CASRATGDVNIQYF,TGTGCCAGTAGGGCGACAGGGGACGTAAACATTCAGTACTTC
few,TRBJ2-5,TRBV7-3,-,CASSLNGWGADQETQYF,TGTGCCAGCAGCTTAAACGGTTGGGGGGCTGACCAAGAGACCCAGTACTTC
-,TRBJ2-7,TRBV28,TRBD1,CASGRIGGIDQYF,TGTGCCAGCGGCCGGATAGGGGGCATCGATCAGTACTTC
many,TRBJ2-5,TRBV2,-,CASSEGSGHQETQYF,TGTGCCAGCAGTGAAGGGTCAGGGCACCAAGAGACCCAGTACTTC